This T cell receptor (beta chain) was captured by sequencing in a study of blood T cells in healthy people across ages. There are 16 residues in the CDR3. Per germline, CDR1 LGHDT and CDR2 YNNKEL (reference sequence). V was cut by 4 bases and J by 3 bases, with 18 bases left in between. A second roughly 6 to 11 cycle PCR used barcoded and J-beta primers. TCRdb reanalysed the 5' RACE reads using MiXCR and keeps one entry per CDR3 protein. The profile shows 700,000 to 800,000 distinct CDR3 sequences, around 46% of them singletons. This clonotype was detected only a few times. Sequencing was carried out using blood. This TCR came from a woman in her sixties in good health. The chain links TRBV3-1 to TRBJ1-2; D gene uncertain. Here the CDR3 reads CASSLATITRDYGYTF. The CDR3 DNA sequence: TGTGCCAGCAGCCTAGCAACCATAACGAGGGACTATGGCTACACCTTC.